This record covers a single T cell receptor (beta chain). What it recognizes is unknown. This sample was taken from a study of graft-versus-host responses after intestinal transplantation. The table came from immunoSEQ multiplex PCR; TCRdb's copy has only in-frame clones and leaves some out. The sample carries tens of thousands of clones, roughly 90% recorded once. Losses at the gene ends were 5 bases for V and 4 bases for J; bases not matched to a gene: 4. CDR1 and CDR2 (germline): LNHDA, SQIVND (reference sequence). There are 13 residues in the CDR3. The sequence was collected from a human donor who received an intestinal transplant. The rearrangement joins TRBV19 to TRBJ1-2, with 7 bases that match TRBD1. The specimen comprised unstimulated CD4+ T cells sorted from spleen or lymph node cells, sampled before intestinal transplant. DNA of the CDR3: TGTGCCAGTAGTGAGACAGGGCTCTATGGCTACACCTTC. Its translation: CASSETGLYGYTF. The variable domain in full, with the rest retrieved from reference TRBV19 and TRBJ1-2, is DGGITQSPKYLFRKEGQNVTLSCEQNLNHDAMYWYRQDPGQGLRLIYYSQIVNDFQKGDIAEGYSVSREKKESFPLTVTSAQKNPTAFYLCASSETGLYGYTFGSGTRLTVV.